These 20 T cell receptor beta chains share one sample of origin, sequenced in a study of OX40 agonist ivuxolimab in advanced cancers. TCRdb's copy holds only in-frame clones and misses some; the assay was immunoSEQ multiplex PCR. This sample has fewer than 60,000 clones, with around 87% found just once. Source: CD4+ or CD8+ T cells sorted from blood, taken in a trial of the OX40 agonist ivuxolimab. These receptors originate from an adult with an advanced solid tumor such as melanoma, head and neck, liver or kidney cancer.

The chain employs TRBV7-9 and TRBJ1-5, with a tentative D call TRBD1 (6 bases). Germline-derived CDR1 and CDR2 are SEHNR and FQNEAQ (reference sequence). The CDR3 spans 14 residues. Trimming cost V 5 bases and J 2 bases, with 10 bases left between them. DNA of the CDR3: TGTGCCAGCAGCCTGGACAGCGGCAATCAGCCCCAGCATTTT. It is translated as CASSLDSGNQPQHF.

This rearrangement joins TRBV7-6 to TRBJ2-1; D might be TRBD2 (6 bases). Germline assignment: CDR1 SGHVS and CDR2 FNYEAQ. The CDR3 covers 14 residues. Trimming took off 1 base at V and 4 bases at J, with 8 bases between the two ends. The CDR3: CASSLDGGYNEQFF. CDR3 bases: TGTGCCAGCAGCTTAGACGGGGGATACAATGAGCAGTTCTTC.

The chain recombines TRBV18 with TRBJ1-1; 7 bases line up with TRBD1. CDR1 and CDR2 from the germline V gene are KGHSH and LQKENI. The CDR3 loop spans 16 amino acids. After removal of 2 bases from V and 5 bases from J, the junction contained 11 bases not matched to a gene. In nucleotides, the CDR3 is TGTGCCAGCTCACCAACACAGGGGTGGGACGTAACTGAAGCTTTCTTT. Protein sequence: CASSPTQGWDVTEAFF.

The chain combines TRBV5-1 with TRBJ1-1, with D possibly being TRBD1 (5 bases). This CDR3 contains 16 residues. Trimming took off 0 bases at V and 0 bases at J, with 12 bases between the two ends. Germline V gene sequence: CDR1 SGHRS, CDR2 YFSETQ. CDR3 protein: CASSLGPGGVNTEAFF. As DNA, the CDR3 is TGCGCCAGCAGCTTGGGCCCCGGGGGGGTGAACACTGAAGCTTTCTTT.

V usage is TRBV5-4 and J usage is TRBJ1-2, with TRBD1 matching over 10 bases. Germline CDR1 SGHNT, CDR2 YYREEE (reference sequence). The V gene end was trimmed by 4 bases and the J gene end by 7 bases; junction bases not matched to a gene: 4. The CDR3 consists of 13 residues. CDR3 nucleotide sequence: TGTGCCAGCAGCCCCGGGACAGGGGTTGGCTACACCTTC. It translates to CASSPGTGVGYTF.

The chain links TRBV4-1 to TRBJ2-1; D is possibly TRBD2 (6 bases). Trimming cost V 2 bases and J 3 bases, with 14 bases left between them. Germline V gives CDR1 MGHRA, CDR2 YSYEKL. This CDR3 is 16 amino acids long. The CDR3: CASSQTGGLDYNEQFF. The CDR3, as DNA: TGCGCCAGCAGCCAAACTGGAGGGTTAGACTACAATGAGCAGTTCTTC.

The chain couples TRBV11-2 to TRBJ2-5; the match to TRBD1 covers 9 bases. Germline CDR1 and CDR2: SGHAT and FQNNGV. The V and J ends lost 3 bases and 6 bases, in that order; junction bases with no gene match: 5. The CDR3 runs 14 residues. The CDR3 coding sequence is TGTGCCAGCAGCTTCGGACAGGGGCAACAGACCCAGTACTTC. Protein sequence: CASSFGQGQQTQYF.

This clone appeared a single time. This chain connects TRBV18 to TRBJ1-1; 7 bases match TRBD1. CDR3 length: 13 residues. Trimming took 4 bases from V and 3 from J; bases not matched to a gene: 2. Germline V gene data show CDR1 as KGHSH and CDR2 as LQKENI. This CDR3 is CASSLGTDTEAFF. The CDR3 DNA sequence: TGTGCCAGCTCACTCGGGACAGACACTGAAGCTTTCTTT.

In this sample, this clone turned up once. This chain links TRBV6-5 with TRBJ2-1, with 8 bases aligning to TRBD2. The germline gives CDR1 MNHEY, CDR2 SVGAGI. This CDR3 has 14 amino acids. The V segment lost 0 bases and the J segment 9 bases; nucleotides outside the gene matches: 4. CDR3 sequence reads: CASSYSIGGVEQFF. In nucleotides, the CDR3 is TGTGCCAGCAGTTACTCGATCGGGGGGGTTGAGCAGTTCTTC.

The CDR3 nucleotides read TGTGCCAGCAGCCCGCAGGGGCAGGACACCATATATTTT. Protein product: CASSPQGQDTIYF. The rearrangement links TRBV9 to TRBJ1-3, with D perhaps TRBD1 (6 bases). Germline V CDR1 and CDR2: SGDLS, YYNGEE. V was trimmed by 4 bases and J by 8 bases, leaving 13 bases between them. CDR3 size: 13 residues.

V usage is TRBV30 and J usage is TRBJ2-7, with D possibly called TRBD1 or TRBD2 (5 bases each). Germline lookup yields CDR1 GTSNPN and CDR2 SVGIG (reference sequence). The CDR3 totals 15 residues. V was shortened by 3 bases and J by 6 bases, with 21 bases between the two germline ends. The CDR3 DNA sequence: TGTGCCTGGAGCGGGCGAGGGGACCCGGGGCGCGAGCAGTACTTC. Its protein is CAWSGRGDPGREQYF.

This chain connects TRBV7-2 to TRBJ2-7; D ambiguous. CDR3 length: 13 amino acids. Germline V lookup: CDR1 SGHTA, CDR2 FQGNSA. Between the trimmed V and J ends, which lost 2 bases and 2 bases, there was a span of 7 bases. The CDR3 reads CASSLRIPYEQYF. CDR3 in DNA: TGTGCCAGCAGCTTACGGATTCCCTACGAGCAGTACTTC.

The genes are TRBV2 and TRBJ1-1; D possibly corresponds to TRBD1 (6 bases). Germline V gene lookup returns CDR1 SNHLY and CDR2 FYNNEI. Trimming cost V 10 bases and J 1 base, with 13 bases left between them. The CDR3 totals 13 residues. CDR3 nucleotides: TGTGCCACCCAACAGGGCCAGAACACTGAAGCTTTCTTT. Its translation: CATQQGQNTEAFF.

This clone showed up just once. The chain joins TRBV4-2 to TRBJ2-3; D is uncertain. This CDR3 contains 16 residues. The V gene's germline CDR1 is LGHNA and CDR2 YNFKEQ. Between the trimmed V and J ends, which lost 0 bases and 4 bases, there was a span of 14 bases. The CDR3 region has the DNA TGTGCCAGCAGCCAAGATCGAGACGGAACCCCAGATACGCAGTATTTT. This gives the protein CASSQDRDGTPDTQYF.

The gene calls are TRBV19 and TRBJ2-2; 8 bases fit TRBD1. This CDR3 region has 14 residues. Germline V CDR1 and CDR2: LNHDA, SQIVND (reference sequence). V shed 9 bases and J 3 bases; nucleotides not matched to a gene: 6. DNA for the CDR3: TGTGCCAGCCAGGGACAGGCCCACACCGGGGAGCTGTTTTTT. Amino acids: CASQGQAHTGELFF.

CDR3 loop: CASSPLGTSGRIETQYF. The CDR3 nucleotides are TGTGCCAGCAGCCCCCTTGGGACTAGCGGGAGGATAGAGACCCAGTACTTC. The V and J genes are TRBV9 and TRBJ2-5; 15 positions match TRBD2. CDR3 length equals 17 residues. The trim removed 4 bases at V and 4 bases at J, leaving 8 bases unmatched. Per germline, CDR1 SGDLS and CDR2 YYNGEE.

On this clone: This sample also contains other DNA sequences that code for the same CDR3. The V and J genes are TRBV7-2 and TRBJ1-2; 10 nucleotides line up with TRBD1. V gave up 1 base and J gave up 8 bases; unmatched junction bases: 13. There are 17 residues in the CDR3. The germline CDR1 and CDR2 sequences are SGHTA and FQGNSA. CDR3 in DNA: TGTGCCAGCAGCTTAGGACTTTCCGGGGGACAGGGGCGGGGCTACACCTTC. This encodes CASSLGLSGGQGRGYTF. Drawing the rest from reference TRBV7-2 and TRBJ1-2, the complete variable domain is GAGVSQSPSNKVTEKGKDVELRCDPISGHTALYWYRQSLGQGLEFLIYFQGNSAPDKSGLPSDRFSAERTGGSVSTLTIQRTQQEDSAVYLCASSLGLSGGQGRGYTFGSGTRLTVV.

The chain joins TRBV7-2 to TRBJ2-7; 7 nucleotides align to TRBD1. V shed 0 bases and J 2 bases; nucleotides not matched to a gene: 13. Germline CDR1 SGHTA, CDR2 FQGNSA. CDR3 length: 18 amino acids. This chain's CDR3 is CASSLALTMGQQTYEQYF. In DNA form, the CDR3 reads TGTGCCAGCAGCTTAGCGCTCACGATGGGACAGCAAACCTACGAGCAGTACTTC.

CDR3 protein: CASSHSPGTLEQYF. The CDR3, as DNA: TGTGCCAGCAGTCACAGTCCGGGGACGTTGGAGCAGTACTTC. This chain joins TRBV27 and TRBJ2-7; D might be TRBD1 or TRBD2, each matching 5 bases. V was cut by 5 bases and J by 7 bases, with 18 bases left in between. Germline V gene lookup returns CDR1 MNHEY and CDR2 SMNVEV (reference sequence). The CDR3 contains 14 residues.

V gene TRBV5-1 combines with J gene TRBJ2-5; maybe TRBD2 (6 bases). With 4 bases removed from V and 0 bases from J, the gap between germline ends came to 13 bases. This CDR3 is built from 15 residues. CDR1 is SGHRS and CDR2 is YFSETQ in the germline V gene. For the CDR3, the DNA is TGCGCCAGCAGCCATGGAGGGGCGGACCAAGAGACCCAGTACTTC. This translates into CASSHGGADQETQYF.